One T cell receptor (beta chain) is described in this entry. Its binding antigen is unknown. Base qualities were left out, and no much larger clone turns up one base away. This record belongs to a study of blood T cell repertoires in COVID-19 (dated by TCRdb to 2018 to 2020). The study in broad terms: ImmuneRACE Cohort 3 recovered participants were defined by two consecutive negative NP/OP PCR tests, healthcare professional clearance, or symptom resolution. The collaborator samples originated in the United States, Italy and Spain and spanned the acute and convalescent phases of COVID-19. The prospective study material was composed of cDNA or gDNA derived from T cells, B-cell-depleted T cells, or PBMCs. The dataset comprised deeply sampled blood TCRbeta repertoires from subjects exposed to, actively infected with, or recovered from COVID-19. The repertoires were released in a freely available public database intended as a resource for research on the immune response to SARS-CoV-2. The samples were drawn from two sources: the first 160 participants of the ongoing ImmuneRACE study, and 950 to 1,500 subjects contributed by 6 global collaborators. Sample metadata almost always included a de-identified subject ID, COVID-19 status, age in years and sex. Where available, HLA class I and class II types were obtained from metadata supplied by the sample provider rather than from assay-based typing. The paper as a whole reports these results and caveats: Clinical and demographic metadata were provided uncurated, with the amount varying by source and participant.

The immunoSEQ Assay, a bias-controlled multiplex PCR, was used to amplify TCRbeta CDR3 regions from genomic DNA. As for the original processing: The number of nucleated cells in each sample was estimated from the amplification of reference gene primers within the assay. To quantify the absolute abundance of each unique TCRbeta CDR3 rearrangement, sequence reads were collapsed and filtered. For each sample, productive Simpson clonality was calculated by taking the square root of Simpson's diversity index across productive rearrangements. TCRdb stores this immuneACCESS table with in-frame sequences only. Part of the clones is absent; in the studies checked, under half of the shortfall reflects unresolved V genes, and no reason is known for the rest. V and J calls and clone size follow that table, whereas D and trimming were derived from the DNA. In this sample the table shows approximately 150,000 clones, over 75% of which occur a single time. About 4% of the sample is in the top ten clones.

In the prospective study, participants were about 18 to 100 years old, resided in around 25 geographic areas of the United States, and were enrolled through a virtual design. In the prospective study, participants were assigned to cohorts based on the clinical history participants reported in a screening survey and a study questionnaire. In the prospective study, whole blood, serum and a nasopharyngeal or oropharyngeal swab were collected from each participant by mobile phlebotomists. Over a roughly 2-month period, participants in the prospective study had the option of providing additional blood draws and questionnaires. Before DNA extraction, blood samples from the prospective study were shipped at room temperature or frozen. This TCR was sampled from a man aged 45-65 years in a cohort exposed to, infected with or recovered from COVID-19 (not recorded which). The sample taken for sequencing was PBMCs or T cells enriched from blood (not recorded which).

In nucleotides, the sequence is TGTGCCAGCAGCTCCCTCTACGAGCAGTACTTC. Its coded protein is CASSSLYEQYF. This chain joins TRBV28 to TRBJ2-7; the D gene is not confidently resolved. CDR1 MDHEN and CDR2 SYDVKM are derived from the germline V gene. Between the V and J ends, shortened by 6 bases and 3 bases respectively, the junction contains 6 bases. The CDR3 sequence holds 11 residues, the cysteine and phenylalanine included. Only the CDR3 DNA stays, 33 bases, in frame from base 1. This CDR3, with the reference TRBV28 and TRBJ2-7 proteins standing in past its ends, gives the full variable domain DVKVTQSSRYLVKRTGEKVFLECVQDMDHENMFWYRQDPGLGLRLIYFSYDVKMKEKGDIPEGYSVSREKKERFSLILESASTNQTSMYLCASSSLYEQYFGPGTRLTVT.